This T cell receptor (beta chain) is from a study of T cell clonotyping in hematopoietic cell transplantation. Study-level findings and limits: Recipient TCR diversity dropped after transplant; expanded clonotypes rose from day 30 to 180.

The CDR3 has 13 residues. Trimming stripped 2 bases from V and 5 bases from J, with 7 bases between. Germline V gives CDR1 MNHNS, CDR2 SASEGT. With regard to this clone: Its antigen is as yet unknown.

Sequencing used immunoSEQ multiplex PCR; TCRdb keeps in-frame clones, though not all of them. The table includes 45,000 or so clones, around 80% detected once. Stated time point: recipient sample about 28 days before transplant, after cytoreduction. The V and J genes are TRBV6-1 and TRBJ2-1; D uncertain. The sequencing here drew on peripheral blood mononuclear cells, taken before stem cell transplant. The receptor was isolated from a man between 60 and 70 years old with myelodysplastic syndrome. Some clones in this sample may be carry-over from other donors' samples. The CDR3 bases are TGTGCCAGCAGTGAACAAGGGCACAATGAGCAGTTCTTC. It is translated as CASSEQGHNEQFF.